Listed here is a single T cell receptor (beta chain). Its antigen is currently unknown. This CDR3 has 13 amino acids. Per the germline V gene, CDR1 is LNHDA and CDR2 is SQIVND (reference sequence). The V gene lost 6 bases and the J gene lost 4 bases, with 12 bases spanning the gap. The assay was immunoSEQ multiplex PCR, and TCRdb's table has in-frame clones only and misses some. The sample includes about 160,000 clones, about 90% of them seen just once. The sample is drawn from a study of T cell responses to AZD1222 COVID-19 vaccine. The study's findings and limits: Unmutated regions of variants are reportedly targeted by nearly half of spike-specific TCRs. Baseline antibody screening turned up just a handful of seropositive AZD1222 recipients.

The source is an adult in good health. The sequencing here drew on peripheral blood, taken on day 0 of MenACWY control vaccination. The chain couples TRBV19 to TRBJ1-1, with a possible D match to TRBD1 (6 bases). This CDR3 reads CASRPRGATEAFF. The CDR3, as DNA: TGTGCCAGTAGGCCTAGGGGGGCCACTGAAGCTTTCTTT.